These 11 T cell receptor beta chains were all obtained from the same sample, sequenced in a study of radiation and T cells in renal cell carcinoma. Only in-frame clones appear in the TCRdb table, and some are missing; sequencing was by immunoSEQ multiplex PCR. The table has just over 150,000 clones, roughly 86% seen once. The sample's time point: blood 2 weeks post-SBRT. As to treatment: 15 Gy SBRT to primary tumor, nephrectomy 4 weeks later. The sequences come from blood, collected from a patient whose treatment included radiotherapy and nephrectomy. The source is a woman aged 50 to 65 with renal cell carcinoma.

The rearrangement links TRBV7-9 to TRBJ2-5, with TRBD2 as a possible D gene (7 bases). CDR3 length: 14 residues. The germline V gene has CDR1 SEHNR and CDR2 FQNEAQ (reference sequence). The V and J ends lost 3 bases and 2 bases respectively, with 10 bases between them. CDR3 sequence reads: CASSFRGAQETQYF. The CDR3 DNA reads as TGTGCCAGCAGCTTCCGGGGGGCTCAAGAGACCCAGTACTTC.

V and J are TRBV5-6 and TRBJ2-1, with TRBD2 matching over 9 bases. The CDR3 spans 14 residues. Germline V lookup: CDR1 SGHDT, CDR2 YYEEEE. V gave up 7 bases and J gave up 7 bases; unmatched junction bases: 9. DNA of the CDR3: TGTGCCAGCTCGAAGGCGGGGGGGGCGAATGAGCAGTTCTTC. Its protein is CASSKAGGANEQFF.

The genes are TRBV7-9 and TRBJ1-5; D is unclear. CDR1 and CDR2 from the germline V gene are SEHNR and FQNEAQ (reference sequence). The CDR3 is 12 amino acids. V gave up 8 bases and J gave up 5 bases, with 10 bases separating them. CDR3 bases: TGTGCCAGCGAGGGAGTCGATCAGCCCCAGCATTTT. As protein: CASEGVDQPQHF.

The chain couples TRBV5-6 to TRBJ1-1; D not certain. The V end was cut by 3 bases, the J end by 1 base, with 10 bases between. The CDR3 has 14 residues. Germline values: CDR1 SGHDT, CDR2 YYEEEE. CDR3 sequence (DNA): TGTGCCAGCAGCTGGGCTGTTTGGAACACTGAAGCTTTCTTT. Translated: CASSWAVWNTEAFF.

The chain employs TRBV5-5 and TRBJ2-3; no firm D call. This CDR3 comprises 12 residues. V was trimmed by 2 bases and J by 5 bases, leaving 6 bases between them. Germline V CDR1 and CDR2: SGHKS, YYEKEE (reference sequence). CDR3 sequence: CASSFTLDTQYF. DNA of the CDR3: TGTGCCAGCAGCTTTACCCTAGATACGCAGTATTTT.

The rearrangement links TRBV6-6 to TRBJ2-7; no reliable D call. Germline CDR1 and CDR2: MNHNY and SVGAGI (reference sequence). CDR3 size: 13 residues. The CDR3 region has the DNA TGTGTTGCTGGGAACCGCGCGAGGAACGAGCAGTACTTC. Its translation is CVAGNRARNEQYF.

CDR3 region: CASSPGQEIGPQHF. The CDR3 DNA is TGTGCCAGCAGCCCCGGACAAGAGATCGGGCCCCAGCATTTT. This chain links TRBV6-1 with TRBJ1-5, with TRBD1 as a possible D gene (5 bases). CDR3 length equals 14 residues. V was trimmed by 6 bases and J by 9 bases, leaving 18 bases between them. CDR1 MNHNS and CDR2 SASEGT come from the germline V gene.

The chain carries TRBV6-1 and TRBJ2-6; no clear D gene. Germline-derived CDR1 and CDR2 are MNHNS and SASEGT. V was shortened by 9 bases and J by 0 bases, with 12 bases between the two germline ends. The CDR3 length is 15 residues. This chain's CDR3 is CASRNGLSGANVLTF. The CDR3, as DNA: TGTGCCAGTAGGAACGGGCTCTCTGGGGCCAACGTCCTGACTTTC.

This clone has a single count. The J gene is TRBJ1-6, the V gene TRBV19; D is possibly TRBD1 (5 bases). CDR1 and CDR2 from the germline V gene are LNHDA and SQIVND (reference sequence). Trimming cost V 1 base and J 9 bases, with 13 bases left between them. The CDR3 runs 15 residues. The CDR3 loop is CASSIGQGNGSPLHF. The CDR3 DNA reads TGTGCCAGTAGTATAGGGCAGGGAAACGGTTCACCCCTCCACTTT.

This rearrangement joins TRBV2 to TRBJ2-1, with D hard to call. V was pared by 3 bases and J by 6 bases, with 12 bases between. Germline V gene data show CDR1 as SNHLY and CDR2 as FYNNEI. CDR3 length: 14 residues. CDR3 nucleotide sequence: TGTGCCAGCAGTGAGCGTCTGGCAACCAATGAGCAGTTCTTC. Translating it yields CASSERLATNEQFF.

This chain joins TRBV18 and TRBJ2-1; 7 bases fit TRBD1. Germline trimming cut 4 bases from V and 4 bases from J; bases unmatched to any gene: 10. The germline V gene has CDR1 KGHSH and CDR2 LQKENI. The CDR3 loop spans 16 amino acids. The CDR3 is CASSRSGTETYNEQFF. The CDR3 coding sequence is TGTGCCAGCTCACGATCCGGGACAGAGACATACAATGAGCAGTTCTTC.